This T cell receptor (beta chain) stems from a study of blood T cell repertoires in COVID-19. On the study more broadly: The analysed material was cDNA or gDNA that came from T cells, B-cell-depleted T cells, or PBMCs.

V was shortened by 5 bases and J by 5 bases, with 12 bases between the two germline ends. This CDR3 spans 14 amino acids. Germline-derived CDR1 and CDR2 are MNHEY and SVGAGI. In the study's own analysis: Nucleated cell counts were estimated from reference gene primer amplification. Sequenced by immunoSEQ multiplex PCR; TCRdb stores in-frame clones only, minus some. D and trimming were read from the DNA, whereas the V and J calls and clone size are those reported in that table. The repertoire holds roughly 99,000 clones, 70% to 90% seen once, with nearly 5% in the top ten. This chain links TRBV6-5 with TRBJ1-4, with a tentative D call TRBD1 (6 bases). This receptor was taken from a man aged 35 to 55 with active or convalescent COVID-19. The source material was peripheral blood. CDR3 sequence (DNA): TGTGCCAGCAGTCTACAGGGACCGAATGAAAAACTGTTTTTT. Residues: CASSLQGPNEKLFF.